Listed here are 20 T cell receptor beta chains from one sample, sequenced in a study of blood T cell repertoires in COVID-19. TCRdb's copy holds only in-frame clones and misses some; the assay was immunoSEQ multiplex PCR. Of around 310,000 clones listed, approximately 89% are singletons. Source material: PBMCs or T cells enriched from blood (not recorded which). These receptors all stem from a woman in her 30s who had recovered from COVID-19.

J is TRBJ2-7 and V is TRBV11-2; TRBD1 aligns across 7 bases. With V trimmed by 4 bases and J by 6 bases, 6 bases remained unmatched. Germline V gives CDR1 SGHAT, CDR2 FQNNGV. The CDR3 spans 13 residues. As DNA, the CDR3 is TGTGCCAGCAGCTCCTTCAACAGGGGCGAGCAGTACTTC. Amino acids: CASSSFNRGEQYF.

This clone was picked up a small number of times. The chain combines TRBV14 with TRBJ1-1; possibly TRBD1 for D (6 bases). From germline, CDR1 is SGHDN and CDR2 FVKESK. The CDR3 is made up of 15 amino acids. Trimming pared 1 base from V and 9 bases from J, leaving 18 bases between. The CDR3, as DNA: TGTGCCAGCAGCCAAGGACAGGACCCACGAAAGCAAGCTTTCTTT. It encodes CASSQGQDPRKQAFF.

This chain uses TRBV30 with TRBJ1-4; 7 nucleotides align to TRBD1. V lost 5 bases to trimming and J lost 2 bases; unmatched junction nucleotides: 5. CDR1 and CDR2 from the germline V gene are GTSNPN and SVGIG (reference sequence). The CDR3 has 14 amino acids. The CDR3 nucleotides read TGTGCCTGGGCTACAGGGGCTACTAATGAAAAACTGTTTTTT. Its translation: CAWATGATNEKLFF.

The chain combines TRBV4-1 with TRBJ1-3; no clear D gene. The germline V and J ends were trimmed by 2 bases and 0 bases, with 8 bases remaining between them. This CDR3 is built from 15 residues. Germline CDR1 reads MGHRA; CDR2 reads YSYEKL. CDR3 in amino acids: CASSQPRSSGNTIYF. The CDR3 DNA reads as TGCGCCAGCAGCCAACCCCGCAGCTCTGGAAACACCATATATTTT.

The V call is TRBV5-1, the J call TRBJ1-1; tentative D call: TRBD1 (5 bases). The V end was cut by 4 bases, the J end by 5 bases, with 21 bases between. This CDR3 is 16 amino acids long. Germline V gives CDR1 SGHRS, CDR2 YFSETQ. In nucleotides, the CDR3 is TGCGCCAGCAGCCTCACGGTAGGGGAGGAAGGGACTGAAGCTTTCTTT. Protein product: CASSLTVGEEGTEAFF.

The CDR3 sequence: CATGQGAQIQPQHF. CDR3 nucleotide sequence: TGTGCCACCGGACAGGGGGCGCAGATTCAGCCCCAGCATTTT. The gene calls are TRBV6-5 and TRBJ1-5, with TRBD1 matching 11 bases. Germline CDR1 is MNHEY and CDR2 is SVGAGI. The CDR3 is made up of 14 amino acids. V shed 10 bases and J 6 bases; nucleotides not matched to a gene: 8.

The rearrangement links TRBV2 to TRBJ1-5, with D unresolved. Germline CDR1 and CDR2: SNHLY and FYNNEI. The CDR3 loop spans 14 amino acids. Trimming cost V 2 bases and J 0 bases, with 5 bases left between them. Written as DNA, the CDR3 is TGTGCCAGCAGTGAAATTTATAGCAATCAGCCCCAGCATTTT. Translating it yields CASSEIYSNQPQHF.

The chain employs TRBV15 and TRBJ2-2; TRBD2 matches 9 bases. Trimming removed 0 bases from V and 5 bases from J; junction bases left unmatched: 10. Germline CDR1 reads LNHNV; CDR2 reads YYDKDF (reference sequence). CDR3 length: 18 residues. CDR3 amino acids: CATSRDPNIAGATGELFF. The CDR3 nucleotides read TGTGCCACCAGCAGAGATCCCAACATAGCGGGAGCTACCGGGGAGCTGTTTTTT. The entire variable domain, with the rest obtained from reference TRBV15 and TRBJ2-2, is as follows: DAMVIQNPRYQVTQFGKPVTLSCSQTLNHNVMYWYQQKSSQAPKLLFHYYDKDFNNEADTPDNFQSRRPNTSFCFLDIRSPGLGDTAMYLCATSRDPNIAGATGELFFGEGSRLTVL.

V is TRBV14 and J is TRBJ2-7; TRBD1 aligns across 8 bases. V was pared by 1 base and J by 12 bases, with 5 bases of the junction left unmatched. The CDR3 runs to 12 residues. Germline V CDR1 and CDR2: SGHDN, FVKESK. CDR3 in amino acids: CASSQVMDRVYF. The CDR3 DNA is TGTGCCAGCAGCCAAGTGATGGACAGGGTGTACTTC. Combining the CDR3 with reference TRBV14 and TRBJ2-7 gives the whole variable domain EAGVTQFPSHSVIEKGQTVTLRCDPISGHDNLYWYRRVMGKEIKFLLHFVKESKQDESGMPNNRFLAERTGGTYSTLKVQPAELEDSGVYFCASSQVMDRVYFGPGTRLTVT.

The V and J genes are TRBV6-5 and TRBJ2-1; D is perhaps TRBD1 (5 bases). The germline V and J ends were trimmed by 8 bases and 0 bases, with 11 bases remaining between them. CDR1 is MNHEY and CDR2 is SVGAGI in the germline V gene. The CDR3 covers 14 residues. CDR3 bases: TGTGCCAGCTCTAGGGGCCCCTCCTACAATGAGCAGTTCTTC. The encoded protein is CASSRGPSYNEQFF.

The V and J genes are TRBV4-1 and TRBJ2-1; D might be TRBD1 (5 bases). The CDR3 totals 16 residues. Between the trimmed V and J ends, which lost 2 bases and 6 bases, there was a span of 17 bases. From germline, CDR1 is MGHRA and CDR2 YSYEKL. Here the CDR3 DNA reads TGCGCCAGCAGCCAACGTTCTCTTCAGGGTTTCAATGAGCAGTTCTTC. This gives the protein CASSQRSLQGFNEQFF.

The chain couples TRBV7-9 to TRBJ1-2; 8 nucleotides line up with TRBD1. This CDR3 contains 15 residues. Germline CDR1 reads SEHNR; CDR2 reads FQNEAQ (reference sequence). Unmatched junction bases numbered 4, after V lost 2 bases and J lost 2 bases. Here the CDR3 reads CASSLTGGVNYGYTF. The DNA for the CDR3 is TGTGCCAGCAGCTTAACAGGGGGAGTAAACTATGGCTACACCTTC.

The chain links TRBV28 to TRBJ2-4, with 10 bases that match TRBD1. This CDR3 spans 16 amino acids. V was pared by 4 bases and J by 6 bases, with 9 bases of the junction left unmatched. CDR1 and CDR2 (germline): MDHEN, SYDVKM. This chain's CDR3 is CASSSSGQGWVNIQYF. The DNA for the CDR3 is TGTGCCAGCAGTTCATCGGGACAGGGGTGGGTAAACATTCAGTACTTC.

The chain recombines TRBV7-9 with TRBJ2-5, with TRBD1 identical over 9 bases. Germline V CDR1 and CDR2: SEHNR, FQNEAQ (reference sequence). Losses at the gene ends were 5 bases for V and 5 bases for J; bases not matched to a gene: 6. The CDR3 consists of 14 residues. CDR3 sequence reads: CASSHDRGVETQYF. CDR3 coding DNA: TGTGCCAGCAGCCATGACAGGGGGGTGGAGACCCAGTACTTC.

The rearrangement links TRBV11-2 to TRBJ1-3; maybe TRBD1 (5 bases). Germline CDR1 is SGHAT and CDR2 is FQNNGV. There are 19 residues in the CDR3. V was shortened by 4 bases and J by 0 bases, with 22 bases between the two germline ends. The CDR3 DNA sequence: TGTGCCAGCAGCTCTCACCCTCGACAGTTCAACCCCTCTGGAAACACCATATATTTT. This sequence encodes CASSSHPRQFNPSGNTIYF.

This clone was observed a single time. The chain uses TRBV4-1 and TRBJ1-2; no firm D call. Germline lookup yields CDR1 MGHRA and CDR2 YSYEKL. V lost 2 bases to trimming and J lost 0 bases, with 16 bases between them. This CDR3 is 17 amino acids long. CDR3 sequence reads: CASSQRLFQVANYGYTF. In DNA form, the CDR3 reads TGCGCCAGCAGCCAACGACTCTTCCAAGTGGCTAACTATGGCTACACCTTC.

The J gene is TRBJ2-7, the V gene TRBV11-2; perhaps TRBD1 as D (6 bases). This CDR3 is built from 13 residues. Per germline, CDR1 SGHAT and CDR2 FQNNGV. Trimming removed 2 bases from V and 3 bases from J, with 8 bases in between. This CDR3 is CASSLPDSYEQYF. CDR3 DNA: TGTGCCAGCAGCTTACCGGACAGCTACGAGCAGTACTTC.

The rearrangement joins TRBV28 to TRBJ2-7, with a weak D call TRBD1 (6 bases). Trimming shortened V by 5 bases and J by 3 bases, and 14 bases separated the two germline ends. The CDR3 length is 14 residues. Germline-derived CDR1 and CDR2 are MDHEN and SYDVKM. CDR3 loop: CASSGMGHLYEQYF. CDR3 nucleotide sequence: TGTGCCAGCAGTGGAATGGGACATCTCTACGAGCAGTACTTC.

This clone was observed a single time. The genes are TRBV12-5 and TRBJ2-2, with 8 positions matching TRBD2. V was clipped by 1 base and J by 2 bases; unmatched bases: 18. CDR1 is LGHNT and CDR2 is FRNRAP in the germline V gene. The CDR3 sequence is 21 residues long. As DNA, the CDR3 is TGTGCTAGTGGTTTGGCCCGGGGGGGTTTTCTTGGGGGGCCAAACACCGGGGAGCTGTTTTTT. Amino acid sequence: CASGLARGGFLGGPNTGELFF.

The V gene is TRBV7-9, the J gene TRBJ1-4; D unresolved. The CDR3 spans 15 residues. Trimming stripped 5 bases from V and 3 bases from J, with 13 bases between. Germline CDR1 reads SEHNR; CDR2 reads FQNEAQ (reference sequence). CDR3: CASSPPLGANEKLFF. DNA for the CDR3: TGTGCCAGCAGCCCCCCACTGGGAGCTAATGAAAAACTGTTTTTT. Complete variable domain (other parts from reference TRBV7-9 and TRBJ1-4): DTGVSQNPRHKITKRGQNVTFRCDPISEHNRLYWYRQTLGQGPEFLTYFQNEAQLEKSRLLSDRFSAERPKGSFSTLEIQRTEQGDSAMYLCASSPPLGANEKLFFGSGTQLSVL.